This T cell receptor beta chain was sequenced for a study of CD8+CD57+ T cells in acquired aplastic anemia. Whoever was chosen for sequencing had shown CD8+CD57+ cell expansion by flow cytometry. The CDR3 has 12 amino acids. V lost 6 bases, J lost 0 bases, and 5 bases lay in between. From germline, CDR1 is SEHNR and CDR2 FQNEAQ (reference sequence). Genomic DNA acted as the template from which TCR beta VDJ combination and CDR3 sequence profiling were carried out. TCRdb redid the calling of the reads with MiXCR, one entry per CDR3 protein. Here the sample spans approximately 150,000 distinct CDR3 sequences, less than 50% being singletons.

The chain uses TRBV7-9 and TRBJ1-1; unclear D gene. The receptor was isolated from a human donor with aplastic anemia. The sequenced material came from sorted CD4+, CD8+, or CD8+CD57+ T cells (not recorded which) from PBMCs. The CDR3 sequence is CASRGMNTEAFF. CDR3 coding DNA: TGTGCCAGCAGAGGAATGAACACTGAAGCTTTCTTT.